The 16 T cell receptor beta chains presented below share a single source sample, sequenced in a study of blood T cell repertoires in COVID-19. Some clones are missing from TCRdb's copy, which holds only in-frame ones; the method was immunoSEQ multiplex PCR. The repertoire includes 55,000 to 65,000 clones, about 81% of them detected once, and roughly 12% sits in the top ten. What was sequenced was peripheral blood. The receptors were sampled from a human donor in a cohort sampled during active COVID-19.

This chain connects TRBV29-1 to TRBJ2-5; D unclear. Per the germline V gene, CDR1 is SQVTM and CDR2 is ANQGSEA. V shed 8 bases and J shed 3 bases, with 10 bases lying between them. The CDR3 is 11 residues long. In nucleotides, the CDR3 is TGCAGCTTGGGCAGTGAAGAGACCCAGTACTTC. Its protein product is CSLGSEETQYF.

The table lists this clone with a count of one. J is TRBJ2-2 and V is TRBV7-7; 8 positions agree with TRBD1. The CDR3 length is 16 residues. Germline V lookup: CDR1 SSHAT, CDR2 FNYEAQ (reference sequence). The junction had 9 bases not matched to a gene; V was cut back by 5 bases and J by 4 bases. Here the CDR3 reads CASSDHGQGITGELFF. The DNA for the CDR3 is TGTGCCAGCAGCGACCACGGACAGGGAATCACCGGGGAGCTGTTTTTT.

The rearrangement uses TRBV6-4 and TRBJ1-2; 8 bases are shared with TRBD1. V was clipped by 6 bases and J by 0 bases; unmatched bases: 6. The CDR3 covers 15 residues. In germline, CDR1 is MRHNA, CDR2 SNTAGT. The CDR3 reads CASSQGTGANYGYTF. The DNA for the CDR3 is TGTGCCAGCAGCCAAGGGACAGGAGCTAACTATGGCTACACCTTC.

The chain has TRBV6-4 and TRBJ2-3, with 8 bases identical to TRBD2. This CDR3 contains 15 residues. V shed 4 bases, J shed 6 bases, and the junction held 9 bases outside the gene matches. Germline loops: CDR1 MRHNA, CDR2 SNTAGT. CDR3 nucleotides: TGTGCCAGCAGTGTCGGCGGGGGGTTGTTGGATACGCAGTATTTT. It is translated as CASSVGGGLLDTQYF.

This sequence joins TRBV5-1 and TRBJ1-1, with no clear D. Looked up from germline, CDR1 is SGHRS and CDR2 is YFSETQ. This CDR3 is built from 14 residues. Deletions cut 0 bases from V and 1 base from J, with 7 bases between. The CDR3 sequence: CASSLVSENTEAFF. CDR3 in DNA: TGCGCCAGCAGCTTGGTCTCAGAGAACACTGAAGCTTTCTTT.

The chain couples TRBV16 to TRBJ1-1; TRBD1 matches 10 bases. This CDR3 is built from 14 residues. Trimming took 2 bases from V and 5 from J; bases not matched to a gene: 2. CDR1 is KGHSY and CDR2 is FQNENV in the germline V gene. The CDR3, as DNA: TGTGCCAGCAGCCAAATGGGACAGGGGACTGAAGCTTTCTTT. It yields the protein CASSQMGQGTEAFF.

This rearrangement joins TRBV10-3 to TRBJ2-2, with a tentative D call TRBD1 (5 bases). The CDR3 runs to 16 residues. Trimming stripped 6 bases from V and 6 bases from J, with 20 bases between. CDR1 and CDR2 from the germline V gene are ENHRY and SYGVKD. The CDR3 DNA follows: TGTGCCATCAGCGACGATAAAAAAACAGGCGCCGGGGAGCTGTTTTTT. Translating gives CAISDDKKTGAGELFF.

In this sample, this clone turned up once. V is TRBV28 and J is TRBJ2-7; 7 positions match TRBD1. After removal of 5 bases from V and 10 bases from J, the junction contained 11 bases not matched to a gene. Germline-derived CDR1 and CDR2 are MDHEN and SYDVKM. This CDR3 comprises 13 residues. The CDR3 spells CASSDRARVRQYV. As DNA, the CDR3 is TGTGCCAGCAGTGACAGGGCGAGGGTCCGTCAGTACGTC.

The chain uses TRBV5-1 and TRBJ2-3; TRBD2 agrees at 13 bases. CDR1 SGHRS and CDR2 YFSETQ come from the germline V gene. The J segment lost 7 bases and the V segment lost 4 bases, leaving 12 bases of the junction unmatched. This CDR3 comprises 17 residues. The CDR3 DNA reads TGCGCCAGCAGCGTTGACCCGACTAGCGGGGGGCGGAATACGCAGTATTTT. Amino acids: CASSVDPTSGGRNTQYF.

The table lists this clone with a few counts. The chain is built from TRBV4-2 and TRBJ1-6; TRBD1 is a possible D gene (5 bases). The CDR3 runs 18 residues. Germline loops: CDR1 LGHNA, CDR2 YNFKEQ. V dropped 4 bases and J dropped 6 bases, with 22 bases sitting between them. The DNA for the CDR3 is TGTGCCAGCAGCCCGCAGCGGGTGCAGGGTTTGGGTAATTCACCCCTCCACTTT. It encodes CASSPQRVQGLGNSPLHF.

This clone has a single count. V usage is TRBV5-6 and J usage is TRBJ2-1, with 7 positions matching TRBD2. The trim removed 0 bases at V and 7 bases at J, leaving 13 bases unmatched. The CDR3 contains 17 residues. Per the germline V gene, CDR1 is SGHDT and CDR2 is YYEEEE. The CDR3 DNA sequence: TGTGCCAGCAGCTTGGGACCTAGGACTAGTAGTATTAATGAGCAGTTCTTC. This gives the protein CASSLGPRTSSINEQFF.

This clone was seen only once. V gene TRBV19 combines with J gene TRBJ1-5; no clear D gene. Germline V gives CDR1 LNHDA, CDR2 SQIVND (reference sequence). The CDR3 runs 14 residues. V gave up 1 base and J gave up 1 base, with 5 bases separating them. For the CDR3, the DNA is TGTGCCAGTAGTATAGTCGGGAGCAATCAGCCCCAGCATTTT. Encoded protein: CASSIVGSNQPQHF.

J is TRBJ2-5 and V is TRBV2; TRBD1 agrees at 9 bases. Germline-derived CDR1 and CDR2 are SNHLY and FYNNEI. Trimming at V came to 2 bases and at J to 2 bases, leaving 3 bases not matched to a gene. The length of the CDR3 is 15 residues. This CDR3 is CASSEFGQGQETQYF. CDR3 coding DNA: TGTGCCAGCAGTGAATTCGGACAGGGGCAAGAGACCCAGTACTTC.

In DNA form, the CDR3 reads TGCGCCAGCAGCTCCGCGGGGAGGGAGACCCAGTACTTC. Its protein is CASSSAGRETQYF. The chain links TRBV5-1 to TRBJ2-5, with D possibly being TRBD2 (6 bases). Trimming shortened V by 3 bases and J by 5 bases, and 11 bases separated the two germline ends. Germline lookup yields CDR1 SGHRS and CDR2 YFSETQ. The CDR3 spans 13 residues. Together with reference TRBV5-1 and TRBJ2-5, the CDR3 gives the full variable domain: KAGVTQTPRYLIKTRGQQVTLSCSPISGHRSVSWYQQTPGQGLQFLFEYFSETQRNKGNFPGRFSGRQFSNSRSEMNVSTLELGDSALYLCASSSAGRETQYFGPGTRLLVL.

The J gene is TRBJ1-2, the V gene TRBV9, with 9 bases fitting TRBD1. V lost 3 bases, J lost 1 base, and 4 bases stayed unmatched. Germline CDR1 reads SGDLS; CDR2 reads YYNGEE. The CDR3 extends over 15 amino acids. DNA for the CDR3: TGTGCCAGCAGCGCGGGGGGACAGGGTAACTATGGCTACACCTTC. Translation: CASSAGGQGNYGYTF.

V usage is TRBV11-3 and J usage is TRBJ2-1; 7 bases fit TRBD1. Germline loops: CDR1 SGHNT, CDR2 YENEEA. With 5 bases clipped from V and 9 bases from J, the junction kept 4 bases outside the gene matches. This CDR3 spans 12 amino acids. Written as DNA, the CDR3 is TGTGCCAGCAGCCCCAGGGGGAGTGAGCAGTTCTTC. Protein sequence: CASSPRGSEQFF. Looking up the rest from reference TRBV11-3 and TRBJ2-1 gives the full variable domain: EAGVVQSPRYKIIEKKQPVAFWCNPISGHNTLYWYLQNLGQGPELLIRYENEEAVDDSQLPKDRFSAERLKGVDSTLKIQPAELGDSAVYLCASSPRGSEQFFGPGTRLTVL.